These T cell receptor beta chains were read from a single sample in a study of T cell responses to AZD1222 COVID-19 vaccine. The method was immunoSEQ multiplex PCR; TCRdb's version includes in-frame clones alone and lacks a portion of them. The sample records around 140,000 clones, 93% being singletons. The sequencing used peripheral blood, collected on day 0 of AZD1222 vaccination. Source of these receptors: an adult in good health. Each CDR3 is given with its conserved first and last residue. D genes are given only for firm matches. Rows may omit the clone size; those that give it use once, few, many or a size class.

v_call,j_call,d_call,clone_size,cdr3_nt,cdr3_aa
TRBV5-6,TRBJ1-6,.,.,TGTGCCAGCAGGGTCCAGGGTGGTAATAATTCACCCCTCCACTTT,CASRVQGGNNSPLHF
TRBV4-2,TRBJ1-2,TRBD1,.,TGTGCCAGCAGCCAAGAAGGGACAGAAGGCTACACCTTC,CASSQEGTEGYTF
TRBV5-4,TRBJ1-3,.,.,TGTGCCAGCAGTCAGGGAGGTAACTCTGGAAACACCATATATTTT,CASSQGGNSGNTIYF
TRBV24-1,TRBJ2-1,.,.,TGTGCCACCAGTGACCCAGACTCCTACAATGAGCAGTTCTTC,CATSDPDSYNEQFF
TRBV2,TRBJ2-1,TRBD2,.,TGTGCCAGCAGTCAACTAGCGGGAAATTACAATGAGCAGTTCTTC,CASSQLAGNYNEQFF
TRBV9,TRBJ2-7,TRBD2,.,TGTGCCAGCAGCGCGGGACTATCAGACTACGAGCAGTACTTC,CASSAGLSDYEQYF
TRBV28,TRBJ1-2,TRBD1,.,TGTGCCAGCAGTTTACAGAGGACAGGTGGTACTGGTGGCTACACCTTC,CASSLQRTGGTGGYTF
TRBV4-1,TRBJ1-2,TRBD1,.,TGCGCCAGCAGCCAAGGTCCGGGACAGGCCTATGGCTACACCTTC,CASSQGPGQAYGYTF
TRBV28,TRBJ2-1,TRBD2,.,TGTGCCAGCAGTTTACAGCCGGGACTAGCGGGAGAATATGAGCAGTTCTTC,CASSLQPGLAGEYEQFF
TRBV15,TRBJ2-7,TRBD1,.,TGTGCCACCAGCAGAGACGGGACAGGGGACGAGCAGTACTTC,CATSRDGTGDEQYF
TRBV10-3,TRBJ1-3,TRBD1,once,TGTGCCATCAGTGAGTCGGACAGGGGTGGTGGAAACACCATATATTTT,CAISESDRGGGNTIYF
TRBV5-5,TRBJ1-1,.,.,TGTGCCAGCAGCCTCCGACACACTGAAGCTTTCTTT,CASSLRHTEAFF
TRBV30,TRBJ1-2,TRBD1,.,TGTGCCTGGAGTGACGGGACAGGGGCTCGCTACACCTTC,CAWSDGTGARYTF
TRBV15,TRBJ1-2,TRBD1,.,TGTGCCACCAGCACAGACAGGGGGCCTGATGGCTACACCTTC,CATSTDRGPDGYTF
TRBV4-1,TRBJ2-3,.,.,TGCGCCAGCAGCCAAGGGAGCGGGCCCACAGATACGCAGTATTTT,CASSQGSGPTDTQYF
TRBV7-2,TRBJ2-3,TRBD2,.,TGTGCCAGCAGCTTATCTACTAGCGGCACAGATACGCAGTATTTT,CASSLSTSGTDTQYF
TRBV30,TRBJ1-6,TRBD1,.,TGTGCCTGGAGTACCTTTCTGCAGGGGGCGGAAAGGCCCCTCCACTTT,CAWSTFLQGAERPLHF
TRBV12-3/TRBV12-4,TRBJ2-7,.,.,TGTGCCAGCAGTCTACAGGCGCACTACGAGCAGTACTTC,CASSLQAHYEQYF
TRBV21-1,TRBJ2-7,.,.,TGTGCCAGCAGCGAGCGGGGGGCCTCCTACGAGCAGTACTTC,CASSERGASYEQYF
TRBV19,TRBJ2-5,.,.,TGTGCCAGTAGTACCCCGGGAGACTACCAAGAGACCCAGTACTTC,CASSTPGDYQETQYF
TRBV12-3/TRBV12-4,TRBJ2-7,.,.,TGTGCCAGCAGTATAGACAGGAGGGAGCAGTACTTC,CASSIDRREQYF
TRBV28,TRBJ2-1,.,.,TGTGCCAGCAGCCGCTACTCCTACAATGAGCAGTTCTTC,CASSRYSYNEQFF
TRBV3-1/TRBV3-2,TRBJ2-3,.,.,TGTGCCAGCAGCCCGGGGAGCGATACGCAGTATTTT,CASSPGSDTQYF
TRBV6-5,TRBJ1-2,.,.,TGTGCCAGCAGGCTTGACAGGAACTATGGCTACACCTTC,CASRLDRNYGYTF
TRBV10-3,TRBJ1-2,TRBD1,.,TGTGCCATCAGTGGGACAGGGGACGGCTACACCTTC,CAISGTGDGYTF
TRBV30,TRBJ2-3,TRBD2,.,TGTGCCTGGTCGACTAGCGGGGGCCGCACAGATACGCAGTATTTT,CAWSTSGGRTDTQYF
TRBV5-4,TRBJ2-2,.,.,TGTGCCAGCAGCTTGGACCTTAACACCGGGGAGCTGTTTTTT,CASSLDLNTGELFF
TRBV19,TRBJ1-5,.,once,TGTGCCAGTAGTATAGATAGCGGGGGAGGGAGCAATCAGCCCCAGCATTTT,CASSIDSGGGSNQPQHF
TRBV6-1,TRBJ1-2,TRBD1,.,TGTGCCAGCAGTGAAAGGGACAGTGTCTATGGCTACACCTTC,CASSERDSVYGYTF
TRBV19,TRBJ1-2,.,.,TGTGCCAGTAGAGCGACAGCTAACTATGGCTACACCTTC,CASRATANYGYTF
TRBV3-1/TRBV3-2,TRBJ1-6,TRBD1,.,TGTGCCAGCAGCCCCGCCAGGGGGGGCTATAATTCACCCCTCCACTTT,CASSPARGGYNSPLHF